This TCR beta chain stems from a study of T cell responses to AZD1222 COVID-19 vaccine. Findings and caveats of the study: Regions 160-218 and 743-854 dominated among vaccine-associated CD4 TCRs spanning spike.

TCRdb keeps only in-frame clones here, not all; method: immunoSEQ multiplex PCR. The sample lists about 84,000 clones, around 88% occurring once. A remark on this clone: Its antigen is currently unknown.

The CDR3 sequence is 14 residues long. Germline-derived CDR1 and CDR2 are SGHRS and YFSETQ. V was cut by 4 bases and J by 0 bases, with 11 bases left in between. The sequence derives from an adult who received the AZD1222 COVID-19 vaccine. V usage is TRBV5-1 and J usage is TRBJ2-7; no firm D call. The sample here was peripheral blood, taken 28 days after the second AZD1222 dose. As DNA, the CDR3 is TGCGCCAGCAGCAGCGAGGTCCCCTCCTACGAGCAGTACTTC. This codes for CASSSEVPSYEQYF.